Each of the 24 T cell receptor beta chains below was sequenced from the same sample in a study of OX40 agonist ivuxolimab in advanced cancers. Assay used: immunoSEQ multiplex PCR; TCRdb lists only in-frame clones, some missing. Of fewer than 70,000 clones listed, roughly nine tenths are singletons. This sample comprised CD4+ or CD8+ T cells sorted from blood, obtained in a trial of the OX40 agonist ivuxolimab. Source of these receptors: an adult with an advanced solid tumor such as melanoma, head and neck, liver or kidney cancer.

The chain combines TRBV9 with TRBJ2-1; the match to TRBD1 covers 9 bases. CDR1 is SGDLS, CDR2 YYNGEE, per germline. V was pared by 3 bases and J by 8 bases, with 9 bases of the junction left unmatched. There are 15 residues in the CDR3. In nucleotides, the CDR3 is TGTGCCAGCAGCGCCGCCGGGACAGGGTTGGATGAGCAGTTCTTC. This encodes CASSAAGTGLDEQFF.

V is TRBV27 and J is TRBJ2-7; the match to TRBD2 covers 10 bases. CDR3 size: 15 residues. V trimming: 0 bases; J trimming: 1 base; junction bases outside the gene matches: 0. Germline V lookup: CDR1 MNHEY, CDR2 SMNVEV (reference sequence). The CDR3 spells CASSLSSGGSYEQYV. DNA for the CDR3: TGTGCCAGCAGTTTATCTAGCGGGGGGTCCTACGAGCAGTACGTC.

The gene calls are TRBV27 and TRBJ1-5, with TRBD1 matching over 9 bases. Germline V lookup: CDR1 MNHEY, CDR2 SMNVEV (reference sequence). The CDR3 totals 16 residues. V shed 3 bases and J 2 bases; nucleotides not matched to a gene: 5. CDR3 nucleotide sequence: TGTGCCAGCAGTTTGGCGACAGGGGGGCGCAATCAGCCCCAGCATTTT. Amino acid sequence: CASSLATGGRNQPQHF.

The genes are TRBV5-5 and TRBJ1-2; 8 positions match TRBD1. CDR3 length: 17 residues. CDR1 is SGHKS and CDR2 is YYEKEE in the germline V gene (reference sequence). The V and J ends lost 1 base and 4 bases, in that order; junction bases with no gene match: 12. CDR3 in DNA: TGTGCCAGCAGCTTGTGGGGAACCAGGGACAGGTCCTATGGCTACACCTTC. Translated: CASSLWGTRDRSYGYTF.

The chain couples TRBV19 to TRBJ2-2, with D perhaps TRBD2 (6 bases). The V end lost 1 base, the J end lost 0 bases, and 6 bases lay between the germline ends. The CDR3 loop spans 15 amino acids. Germline values: CDR1 LNHDA, CDR2 SQIVND (reference sequence). The chain's CDR3 is CASSIGTTNTGELFF. CDR3 coding DNA: TGTGCCAGTAGTATAGGGACTACGAACACCGGGGAGCTGTTTTTT.

This clone came up a few times. This chain uses TRBV4-3 with TRBJ2-3; 9 nucleotides agree with TRBD2. V lost 0 bases to trimming and J lost 14 bases; unmatched junction nucleotides: 15. Germline-derived CDR1 and CDR2 are LGHNA and YSLEER. The CDR3 contains 16 residues. The CDR3 protein is CASSQDGGTSLMVSYF. The CDR3 DNA reads TGCGCCAGCAGCCAAGATGGGGGGACTAGCCTCATGGTATCGTATTTT.

The gene calls are TRBV30 and TRBJ2-5, with 9 bases fitting TRBD2. TRBJ2-7 matches the DNA end more closely, so the J call is doubtful. The CDR3 is 14 amino acids. CDR1 GTSNPN and CDR2 SVGIG come from the germline V gene (reference sequence). This chain's CDR3 is CAWSVQAGGYEQYF. The CDR3 coding sequence is TGTGCCTGGAGTGTACAAGCGGGAGGCTACGAGCAGTACTTC.

The CDR3 sequence: CASSLVWAYNTDTQYF. The CDR3 DNA follows: TGTGCCAGCAGCTTAGTTTGGGCCTATAATACAGATACGCAGTATTTT. This chain links TRBV7-9 with TRBJ2-3; D ambiguous. Trimming cost V 1 base and J 3 bases, with 14 bases left between them. CDR3 size: 16 residues. Germline CDR1 and CDR2: SEHNR and FQNEAQ (reference sequence).

The rearrangement joins TRBV5-6 to TRBJ1-1; D is unclear. CDR1 SGHDT and CDR2 YYEEEE come from the germline V gene. The CDR3 sequence is 13 residues long. The germline V and J ends were trimmed by 1 base and 0 bases, with 4 bases remaining between them. The CDR3 is CASSLTVNTEAFF. The CDR3 nucleotides read TGTGCCAGCAGCTTGACGGTGAACACTGAAGCTTTCTTT.

In the case of this clone: Other DNA variants within this sample encode the same CDR3. V and J are TRBV18 and TRBJ1-1; the D is unclear. Germline assignment: CDR1 KGHSH and CDR2 LQKENI. The V and J ends lost 3 bases and 3 bases respectively, with 8 bases between them. The CDR3 loop spans 13 amino acids. The CDR3 region has the DNA TGTGCCAGCTCACCCCGTGGGGACACTGAAGCTTTCTTT. It yields the protein CASSPRGDTEAFF.

The J gene is TRBJ1-2, the V gene TRBV5-1; unclear D gene. The CDR3 is 13 residues long. Looked up from germline, CDR1 is SGHRS and CDR2 is YFSETQ. V was shortened by 2 bases and J by 4 bases, with 9 bases between the two germline ends. The CDR3 spells CASSLPDSYGYTF. The CDR3 nucleotides read TGCGCCAGCAGCTTACCAGACTCCTATGGCTACACCTTC.

V usage is TRBV5-1 and J usage is TRBJ2-1, with 10 bases that match TRBD2. CDR3 length: 17 amino acids. In germline, CDR1 is SGHRS, CDR2 YFSETQ. Germline trimming cut 0 bases from V and 5 bases from J; bases unmatched to any gene: 8. The DNA of the CDR3 is TGCGCCAGCAGCTTGGGTCCTAGCGGGGGCCTGAACAATGAGCAGTTCTTC. This sequence encodes CASSLGPSGGLNNEQFF.

This clone appeared once. The rearrangement links TRBV5-1 to TRBJ1-1; no clear D. CDR1 is SGHRS, CDR2 YFSETQ, per germline. V was pared by 4 bases and J by 5 bases, with 9 bases between. The CDR3 has 12 residues. The CDR3: CASSVTGTEAFF. CDR3 sequence (DNA): TGCGCCAGCAGCGTTACCGGTACTGAAGCTTTCTTT.

The CDR3 DNA sequence: TGCAGCGTTGAACGGGGGGACAGGGCTTCCTACGAGCAGTACTTC. It codes for CSVERGDRASYEQYF. The gene calls are TRBV29-1 and TRBJ2-7, with TRBD1 identical over 9 bases. V gave up 2 bases and J gave up 1 base; unmatched junction bases: 6. CDR3 length: 15 amino acids. Germline V gene sequence: CDR1 SQVTM, CDR2 ANQGSEA.

This clone came up once. The chain carries TRBV28 and TRBJ2-3, with TRBD2 matching over 8 bases. CDR1 is MDHEN, CDR2 SYDVKM, per germline. Germline trimming cut 1 base from V and 4 bases from J; bases unmatched to any gene: 10. The CDR3 runs to 17 residues. In nucleotides, the CDR3 is TGTGCCAGCAGTTTATTCCTCGGGGGGGCCGTGGCAGATACGCAGTATTTT. Translating it yields CASSLFLGGAVADTQYF.

The V call is TRBV9, the J call TRBJ2-7; TRBD1 matches at 7 bases. This CDR3 contains 15 residues. CDR1 is SGDLS, CDR2 YYNGEE, per germline. Trimming removed 0 bases from V and 2 bases from J; junction bases left unmatched: 5. CDR3 sequence: CASSVEGAAPYEQYF. The CDR3 nucleotides are TGTGCCAGCAGCGTAGAGGGGGCCGCTCCCTACGAGCAGTACTTC.

This sequence joins TRBV6-5 and TRBJ2-1, with 10 bases matching TRBD2. Trimming took 4 bases from V and 9 from J; bases not matched to a gene: 9. This CDR3 region has 15 residues. CDR1 and CDR2 from the germline V gene are MNHEY and SVGAGI. CDR3 bases: TGTGCCAGCAGTTGGTCGTCTAGCGGGAGAGCTGAGCAGTTCTTC. Protein product: CASSWSSSGRAEQFF.

The V and J genes are TRBV10-1 and TRBJ1-4; D is uncertain. Germline V gene lookup returns CDR1 WNHNN and CDR2 SYGVQD (reference sequence). Between the trimmed V and J ends, which lost 3 bases and 0 bases, there was a span of 8 bases. The CDR3 is made up of 15 amino acids. CDR3 residues: CASSESHATNEKLFF. CDR3 nucleotides: TGCGCCAGCAGTGAATCCCATGCAACTAATGAAAAACTGTTTTTT.

This clone appeared a single time. The CDR3 sequence is CASLNRAYNEQFF. CDR3 in DNA: TGTGCCTCCTTGAATCGGGCCTACAATGAGCAGTTCTTC. The chain uses TRBV27 and TRBJ2-1; D unresolved. The ends were cut back, 11 bases at V and 2 bases at J, with 13 bases in the middle. CDR3 size: 13 residues. Germline V CDR1 and CDR2: MNHEY, SMNVEV (reference sequence).

The J gene is TRBJ2-7, the V gene TRBV27; D is perhaps TRBD1 or TRBD2 (6 bases each). V was cut by 7 bases and J by 3 bases, with 13 bases left in between. Germline V gives CDR1 MNHEY, CDR2 SMNVEV (reference sequence). This CDR3 contains 13 residues. Here the CDR3 reads CASTLGGNYEQYV. The CDR3 nucleotides read TGTGCCAGCACCCTAGGGGGGAACTACGAGCAGTACGTC.

The chain recombines TRBV18 with TRBJ1-2, with no clear D. The V end lost 5 bases, the J end lost 2 bases, and 12 bases lay between the germline ends. CDR3 length: 14 amino acids. Germline-derived CDR1 and CDR2 are KGHSH and LQKENI. The CDR3: CASSVETMNYGYTF. CDR3 nucleotide sequence: TGTGCCAGCTCAGTGGAGACTATGAACTATGGCTACACCTTC.

This chain joins TRBV13 and TRBJ1-2, with 7 bases fitting TRBD1. Germline CDR1 PRHDT, CDR2 FYEKMQ (reference sequence). This CDR3 region has 13 residues. The V and J ends lost 8 bases and 6 bases, in that order; junction bases with no gene match: 9. The DNA of the CDR3 is TGTGCCAGCGCCCACAGGGGAAGCGATGGCTACACCTTC. Its translation is CASAHRGSDGYTF.

This chain joins TRBV13 and TRBJ2-5; TRBD1 or TRBD2 may be the D gene (5 bases each). CDR1 and CDR2 from the germline V gene are PRHDT and FYEKMQ (reference sequence). V was pared by 4 bases and J by 5 bases, with 23 bases between. CDR3 size: 17 residues. The DNA for the CDR3 is TGTGCCAGCAGCTCCGGGACGGAAAGAGGGCCAGGGGAGACCCAGTACTTC. As protein: CASSSGTERGPGETQYF. Complete variable domain (other parts from reference TRBV13 and TRBJ2-5): AAGVIQSPRHLIKEKRETATLKCYPIPRHDTVYWYQQGPGQDPQFLISFYEKMQSDKGSIPDRFSAQQFSDYHSELNMSSLELGDSALYFCASSSGTERGPGETQYFGPGTRLLVL.

This chain joins TRBV19 and TRBJ2-7, with a tentative D call TRBD1 (6 bases). This CDR3 has 13 residues. The V and J ends lost 6 bases and 1 base respectively, with 10 bases between them. Germline CDR1 and CDR2: LNHDA and SQIVND (reference sequence). The CDR3 DNA reads TGTGCCAGTAGACCCGGACAGTCCTACGAGCAGTACTTC. It is translated as CASRPGQSYEQYF.